The sequence of this TCR beta chain was determined in a study of T cell repertoires in cytomegalovirus infection. At the level of the study: It can be stated that public TCR beta signatures indicated CMV infection as well as a matching HLA type.

The V end lost 2 bases, the J end lost 1 base, and 16 bases lay between the germline ends. This CDR3 has 17 residues. Germline values: CDR1 MNHNS, CDR2 SASEGT. Using its own MiXCR run on the reads, TCRdb lists one record per CDR3 protein. In the table there are approximately 500,000 distinct CDR3 sequences, about 17% of which are singletons. General study results and limits: Within the response measured ex vivo, HLA-C-restricted CMV-specific TCR beta clonotypes were dominant.

This clonotype was seen repeatedly, ten times or more. Its antigen is unidentified. The chain has TRBV6-1 and TRBJ2-3; TRBD1 might be the D (6 bases). The source of this sequence is a human donor in good health (CMV status not recorded). Some clones in this sample may be carry-over from other donors' samples. The specimen was CD8+ T cells from PBMCs. CDR3 amino acids: CASSEYGVGGGTDTQYF. The CDR3 region has the DNA TGTGCCAGCAGTGAATATGGGGTAGGGGGTGGCACAGATACGCAGTATTTT.